One and the same sample provided the 11 T cell receptor beta chains below, sequenced in a study of cytomegalovirus exposure and HLA in healthy donors. Primers included in the PCR were 60 Vbeta and 13 Jbeta primers. Only in-frame clones appear in the TCRdb table, and some are missing; sequencing was by immunoSEQ multiplex PCR. This table has approximately 65,000 clones, around 68% appearing once. Sequenced: PBMCs. The receptor set was obtained from a man aged 35-49 years in good health and CMV-seropositive.

This clone has just a few counts. The V and J genes are TRBV4-2 and TRBJ2-7; D is possibly TRBD2 (5 bases). CDR3 length: 17 residues. V was trimmed by 3 bases and J by 3 bases, leaving 21 bases between them. Germline assignment: CDR1 LGHNA and CDR2 YNFKEQ. The CDR3 sequence is CASSHPWGDSAYYEQYF. Here the CDR3 DNA reads TGTGCCAGCAGCCACCCCTGGGGTGATAGCGCTTACTACGAGCAGTACTTC.

The chain has TRBV13 and TRBJ1-3; TRBD1 agrees at 11 bases. The CDR3 sequence is 17 residues long. Trimming at V came to 5 bases and at J to 3 bases, leaving 9 bases not matched to a gene. Germline-derived CDR1 and CDR2 are PRHDT and FYEKMQ (reference sequence). For the CDR3, the DNA is TGTGCCAGCAGCCCCCGGACAGGGGGCGCGGTTGGAAACACCATATATTTT. The encoded protein is CASSPRTGGAVGNTIYF.

The V and J genes are TRBV5-6 and TRBJ1-2, with D perhaps TRBD1 (6 bases). CDR3 length: 13 residues. Trimming removed 2 bases from V and 8 bases from J, with 13 bases in between. CDR1 SGHDT and CDR2 YYEEEE come from the germline V gene. In nucleotides, the CDR3 is TGTGCCAGCAGCTTTCGGGGGGCTGGAGGCTACACCTTC. It yields the protein CASSFRGAGGYTF.

To note about this clone: Other nucleotide sequences from this sample produce the same CDR3. The V and J genes are TRBV25-1 and TRBJ1-2; 7 nucleotides line up with TRBD1. J lost 0 bases, V lost 4 bases, and 5 bases had no gene match. The germline V gene has CDR1 MGHDK and CDR2 SYGVNS. There are 15 residues in the CDR3. CDR3 loop: CASSGTGQANYGYTF. CDR3 in DNA: TGTGCCAGCAGTGGGACAGGACAGGCTAACTATGGCTACACCTTC.

With respect to this clone: Its ends do not fully match the called genes, so a read error is possible. The chain combines TRBV7-9 with TRBJ1-1; D not resolved. Germline lookup yields CDR1 SEHNR and CDR2 FQNEAQ (reference sequence). The CDR3 is 11 residues long. The CDR3 DNA follows: TGTTCCAGCAGCTCTAGGACTGAAGCTTTCTTT. Translated: CSSSSRTEAFF.

The rearrangement joins TRBV7-2 to TRBJ2-7, with D perhaps TRBD2 (5 bases). This CDR3 contains 13 residues. Germline-derived CDR1 and CDR2 are SGHTA and FQGNSA. Trimming cost V 1 base and J 4 bases, with 8 bases left between them. DNA for the CDR3: TGTGCCAGCAGCTTAGTGGGCGGGTACGAGCAGTACTTC. Encoded protein: CASSLVGGYEQYF.

V and J are TRBV11-2 and TRBJ2-5, with 10 bases that match TRBD2. V trimming: 3 bases; J trimming: 5 bases; junction bases outside the gene matches: 3. The CDR3 loop spans 14 amino acids. Germline loops: CDR1 SGHAT, CDR2 FQNNGV. The CDR3 is CASSFSGGRETQYF. The CDR3 DNA sequence: TGTGCCAGCAGCTTTAGCGGGGGGCGGGAGACCCAGTACTTC.

The CDR3 DNA follows: TGTGCCAGCAGCGGGGGGACAACAACTAATGAAAAACTGTTTTTT. It translates to CASSGGTTTNEKLFF. This chain joins TRBV9 and TRBJ1-4; maybe TRBD1 (6 bases). The CDR3 has 15 residues. Germline V gene data show CDR1 as SGDLS and CDR2 as YYNGEE. Trimming removed 3 bases at V and 0 bases at J, with 9 bases between.

This clone was observed a single time. The chain combines TRBV5-6 with TRBJ1-6; 11 bases fit TRBD1. V shed 3 bases and J 13 bases; nucleotides not matched to a gene: 6. Germline assignment: CDR1 SGHDT and CDR2 YYEEEE. The CDR3 contains 14 residues. CDR3 amino acids: CASSYGQGASPLHF. The CDR3 DNA reads as TGTGCCAGCAGCTACGGACAGGGGGCTTCCCCCCTCCACTTT.

The chain recombines TRBV19 with TRBJ2-2; 9 positions agree with TRBD2. The CDR3 runs 17 residues. With V trimmed by 4 bases and J by 1 base, 7 bases remained unmatched. The germline V gene has CDR1 LNHDA and CDR2 SQIVND (reference sequence). The CDR3 nucleotides are TGTGCCAGTAGTAGGTCTAGCGGGACGGGGAACACCGGGGAGCTGTTTTTT. Translation: CASSRSSGTGNTGELFF.

The gene calls are TRBV7-9 and TRBJ2-1, with 10 bases aligning to TRBD2. The CDR3 loop spans 14 amino acids. V trimming: 5 bases; J trimming: 6 bases; junction bases outside the gene matches: 4. Germline CDR1 SEHNR, CDR2 FQNEAQ (reference sequence). The CDR3, as DNA: TGTGCCAGCAGCCCGAGCGGGGGGGCCAATGAGCAGTTCTTC. It yields the protein CASSPSGGANEQFF.